The rows below give T cell receptor beta chains drawn from one sample of a study of T-cell memory formation after mild COVID-19. MiXCR was run by TCRdb on the 5' RACE reads, yielding one entry per CDR3 protein. The repertoire holds about 13,000 distinct CDR3 sequences, with roughly 15% as singletons. Sample: PBMCs or a T cell subset sorted from them (not recorded which). Receptors were obtained from a man between 18 and 35 years old who had mild COVID-19 (a few samples of this study predate the infection). Cell type and time point are not known. CDR3s leave out the opening cysteine and the closing phenylalanine or tryptophan. Fields, in order: CDR3 protein, J gene, V gene.

cdr3_aa: ASSGPGYYGYT; j_call: TRBJ1-2; v_call: TRBV27
cdr3_aa: ASSVQAGYATNEKLF; j_call: TRBJ1-4; v_call: TRBV7-9
cdr3_aa: ASRDGAGDTGELF; j_call: TRBJ2-2; v_call: TRBV7-3
cdr3_aa: ASRQTGQSYNEQF; j_call: TRBJ2-1; v_call: TRBV7-2
cdr3_aa: SARGPGAGNTIY; j_call: TRBJ1-3; v_call: TRBV20-1
cdr3_aa: ASSLTGSNQPQH; j_call: TRBJ1-5; v_call: TRBV5-1
cdr3_aa: ASSAITSVREQF; j_call: TRBJ2-1; v_call: TRBV4-3
cdr3_aa: SASFCCAGTGGTDTQY; j_call: TRBJ2-3; v_call: TRBV20-1
cdr3_aa: ASSISGSQNEQY; j_call: TRBJ2-7; v_call: TRBV27
cdr3_aa: ASSRGGAQETQY; j_call: TRBJ2-5; v_call: TRBV5-1
cdr3_aa: SAYFHLRGNNEQF; j_call: TRBJ2-1; v_call: TRBV20-1
cdr3_aa: ASSAREGRGQETQY; j_call: TRBJ2-5; v_call: TRBV9
cdr3_aa: ASSSKLAGGMSTQY; j_call: TRBJ2-3; v_call: TRBV6-6
cdr3_aa: SARSRNYNEQF; j_call: TRBJ2-1; v_call: TRBV20-1
cdr3_aa: SARSYEGTDTQY; j_call: TRBJ2-3; v_call: TRBV20-1
cdr3_aa: ASSRPKGGIDGYT; j_call: TRBJ1-2; v_call: TRBV6-1
cdr3_aa: ASSLWTDPGGTDTQY; j_call: TRBJ2-3; v_call: TRBV4-1
cdr3_aa: ASGGAPSYTGELF; j_call: TRBJ2-2; v_call: TRBV12-5
cdr3_aa: ASSYTDSPLH; j_call: TRBJ1-6; v_call: TRBV5-1
cdr3_aa: ASSGTSGGLDTQY; j_call: TRBJ2-3; v_call: TRBV14
cdr3_aa: ASSHWTWEGVEQY; j_call: TRBJ2-7; v_call: TRBV25-1
cdr3_aa: ASSHQRGTNTGELF; j_call: TRBJ2-2; v_call: TRBV7-9
cdr3_aa: ASSEGLRGRELF; j_call: TRBJ2-2; v_call: TRBV25-1
cdr3_aa: SATGGQSIQY; j_call: TRBJ2-4; v_call: TRBV29-1
cdr3_aa: ASSLGQGAKNIQY; j_call: TRBJ2-4; v_call: TRBV12-3/TRBV12-4
cdr3_aa: ASSLEGLNTEAF; j_call: TRBJ1-1; v_call: TRBV27
cdr3_aa: ASSQETLYEQY; j_call: TRBJ2-7; v_call: TRBV4-2
cdr3_aa: ASSDAFGTPNGRGDYEQY; j_call: TRBJ2-7; v_call: TRBV9